This T cell receptor (beta chain) stems from a study of blood T cell repertoires in COVID-19 (dated by TCRdb to between 2020 and 2021). Some background on the complete study: The collaborator samples originated in the United States, Italy and Spain and spanned the acute and convalescent phases of COVID-19. A de-identified subject ID, COVID-19 status, age in years and sex were almost always included in the sample metadata. A freely available public database, intended as a resource for researchers studying the immune response to SARS-CoV-2, is where the repertoires were released. Subjects who had been exposed to COVID-19, were actively infected with it, or had recovered from it provided the deeply sampled blood TCRbeta repertoires that made up the dataset. The material from the prospective study consisted of cDNA or gDNA derived from T cells, B-cell-depleted T cells, or PBMCs. HLA class I and class II types, where available, came from metadata supplied by the sample provider rather than from assay-based typing. Samples were obtained from the ongoing ImmuneRACE study (first 160 participants) and from 950 to 1,500 subjects provided by 6 global collaborators. On the study overall, not on this receptor specifically: The quantity of clinical and demographic metadata differed by source and by participant and was supplied without curation.

As for this clone: The antigen it recognizes is unknown. Within one base of it there is no much larger clone, and no base qualities were kept.

The collaborating institutions used their own protocols to collect whole blood in K2EDTA tubes. For TCRbeta analysis, collaborators shipped samples as frozen whole blood, isolated PBMCs, or DNA extracted from either of those sample types. The immunoSEQ Assay, a bias-controlled multiplex PCR, was used to amplify TCRbeta CDR3 regions from genomic DNA. Processing in the source paper ran as follows. Within the assay, amplification of reference gene primers was used to estimate how many nucleated cells each sample contained. To quantify the absolute abundance of each unique TCRbeta CDR3 rearrangement, sequence reads were collapsed and filtered. For each sample, productive Simpson clonality was calculated as the square root of Simpson's diversity index over productive rearrangements. The table comes from immuneACCESS by way of TCRdb, which keeps in-frame sequences with V and J called. Part of the clones is missing from these tables; in studies checked, under half for an unresolved V gene and the rest for unknown reasons. D and trimming come from the DNA, and the V and J calls and clone size come from that table. Within this sample are under 300,000 clones, with 65% to 90% of them counted one time only. In total, the top ten clones hold 4.9% of the sample.

The germline V gene supplies CDR1 MDHEN and CDR2 SYDVKM. The cysteine opens and the phenylalanine closes a CDR3 of 13 amino acids. Only CDR3 DNA is held: 39 bases, read in frame from base 1. Unmatched junction bases come to 3, with V trimmed by 5 bases and J by 5 bases. Sample: peripheral blood. The chain links TRBV28 with TRBJ1-2, with 9 junctional bases fitting TRBD1. The clonotype comes from a woman aged 80 or over with active or convalescent COVID-19. At the DNA level, the sequence is TGTGCCAGCAGTGGGGGACAGGGATATGGCTACACCTTC. This sequence encodes CASSGGQGYGYTF.